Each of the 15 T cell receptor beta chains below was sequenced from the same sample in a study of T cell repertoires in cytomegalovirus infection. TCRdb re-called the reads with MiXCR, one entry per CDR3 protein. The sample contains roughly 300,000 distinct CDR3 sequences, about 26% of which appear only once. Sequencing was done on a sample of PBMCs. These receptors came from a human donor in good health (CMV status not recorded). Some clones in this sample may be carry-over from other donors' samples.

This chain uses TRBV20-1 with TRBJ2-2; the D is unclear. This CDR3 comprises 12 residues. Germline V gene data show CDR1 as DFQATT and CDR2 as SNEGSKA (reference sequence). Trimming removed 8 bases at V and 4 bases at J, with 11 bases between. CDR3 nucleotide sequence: TGCAGTCAGACTCGCGGCACCGGGGAGCTGTTTTTT. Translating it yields CSQTRGTGELFF.

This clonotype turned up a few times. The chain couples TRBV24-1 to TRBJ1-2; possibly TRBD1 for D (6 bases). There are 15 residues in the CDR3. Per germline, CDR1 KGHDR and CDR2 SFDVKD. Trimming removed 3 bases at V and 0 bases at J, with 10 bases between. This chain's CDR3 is CATSDKWTANYGYTF. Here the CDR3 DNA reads TGTGCCACCAGTGATAAATGGACAGCTAACTATGGCTACACCTTC.

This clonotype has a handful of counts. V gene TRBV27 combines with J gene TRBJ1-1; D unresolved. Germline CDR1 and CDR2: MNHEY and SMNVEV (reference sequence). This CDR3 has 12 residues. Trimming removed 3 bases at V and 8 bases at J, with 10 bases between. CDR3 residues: CASSFYLGEAFF. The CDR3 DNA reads TGTGCCAGCAGTTTCTACTTGGGAGAAGCTTTCTTT.

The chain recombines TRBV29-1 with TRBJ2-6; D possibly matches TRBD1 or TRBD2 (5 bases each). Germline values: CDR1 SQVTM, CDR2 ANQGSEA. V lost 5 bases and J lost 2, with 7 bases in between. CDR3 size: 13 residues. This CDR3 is CSVRGPGANVLTF. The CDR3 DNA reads TGCAGCGTTCGGGGCCCTGGGGCCAACGTCCTGACTTTC.

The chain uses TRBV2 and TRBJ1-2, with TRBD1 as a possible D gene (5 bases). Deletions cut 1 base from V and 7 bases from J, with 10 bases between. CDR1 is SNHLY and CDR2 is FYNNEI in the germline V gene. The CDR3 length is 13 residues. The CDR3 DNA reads TGTGCCAGCAGTGAAGGCAGGGAGTTTGGCTACACCTTC. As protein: CASSEGREFGYTF.

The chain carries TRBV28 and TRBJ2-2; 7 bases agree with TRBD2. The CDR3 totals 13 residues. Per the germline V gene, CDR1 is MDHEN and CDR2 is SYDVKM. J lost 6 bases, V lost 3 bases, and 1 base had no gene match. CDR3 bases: TGTGCCAGCAGTTTTGCGGGGGCCGGGGAGCTGTTTTTT. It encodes CASSFAGAGELFF.

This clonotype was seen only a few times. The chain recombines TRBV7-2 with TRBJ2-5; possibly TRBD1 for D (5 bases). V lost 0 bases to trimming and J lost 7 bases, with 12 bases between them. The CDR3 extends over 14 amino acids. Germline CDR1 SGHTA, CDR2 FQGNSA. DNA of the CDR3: TGTGCCAGCAGCTTAGCGGGGCAAACCAGGACCCAGTACTTC. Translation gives CASSLAGQTRTQYF.

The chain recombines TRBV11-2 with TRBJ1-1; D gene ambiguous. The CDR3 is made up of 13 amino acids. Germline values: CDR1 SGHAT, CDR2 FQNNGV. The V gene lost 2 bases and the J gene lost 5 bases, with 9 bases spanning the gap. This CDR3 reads CASSLILGTEAFF. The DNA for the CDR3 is TGTGCCAGCAGCTTAATTCTTGGGACTGAAGCTTTCTTT.

The CDR3 region has the DNA TGTGCCACCAGTGATCCCCGCAGGCACAATGAGCAGTTCTTC. This sequence encodes CATSDPRRHNEQFF. The chain uses TRBV24-1 and TRBJ2-1; D call uncertain. The CDR3 has 14 residues. Germline loops: CDR1 KGHDR, CDR2 SFDVKD. V lost 3 bases and J lost 5, with 10 bases in between.

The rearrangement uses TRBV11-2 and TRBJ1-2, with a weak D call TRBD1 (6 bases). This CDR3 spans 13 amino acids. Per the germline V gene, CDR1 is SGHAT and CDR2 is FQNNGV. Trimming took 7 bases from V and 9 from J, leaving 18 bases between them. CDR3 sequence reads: CASIGGRRGSYTF. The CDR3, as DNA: TGTGCCAGCATCGGGGGCCGCAGGGGAAGCTACACCTTC.

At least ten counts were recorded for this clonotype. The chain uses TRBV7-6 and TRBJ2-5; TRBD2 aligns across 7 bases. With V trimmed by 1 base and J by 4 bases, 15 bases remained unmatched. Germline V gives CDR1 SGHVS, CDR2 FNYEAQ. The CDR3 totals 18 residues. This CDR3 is CASSLGPSGAAVGETQYF. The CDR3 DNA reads TGTGCCAGCAGCTTAGGACCCAGCGGGGCAGCTGTTGGAGAGACCCAGTACTTC.

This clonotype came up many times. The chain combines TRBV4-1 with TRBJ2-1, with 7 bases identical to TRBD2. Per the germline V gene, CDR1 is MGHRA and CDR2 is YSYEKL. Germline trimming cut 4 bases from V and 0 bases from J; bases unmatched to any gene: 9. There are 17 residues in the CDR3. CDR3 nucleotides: TGCGCCAGCAGCCCCCTCGGGGCGGGAGTCTCCTACAATGAGCAGTTCTTC. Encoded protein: CASSPLGAGVSYNEQFF.

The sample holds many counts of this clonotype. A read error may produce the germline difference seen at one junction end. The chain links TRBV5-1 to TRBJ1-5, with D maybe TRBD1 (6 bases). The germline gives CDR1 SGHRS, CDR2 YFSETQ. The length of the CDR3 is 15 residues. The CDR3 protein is CASSLAGDSNQPQHF. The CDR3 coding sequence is TGTGCCAGCAGCTTAGCAGGGGATAGCAATCAGCCCCAGCATTTT.

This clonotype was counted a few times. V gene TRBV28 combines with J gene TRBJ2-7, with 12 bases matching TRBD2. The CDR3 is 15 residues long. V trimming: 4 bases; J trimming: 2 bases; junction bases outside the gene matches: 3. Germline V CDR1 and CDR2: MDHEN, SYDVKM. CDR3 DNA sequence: TGTGCCAGCAGTTCCAGGACTAGCGGGACCTACGAGCAGTACTTC. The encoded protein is CASSSRTSGTYEQYF.

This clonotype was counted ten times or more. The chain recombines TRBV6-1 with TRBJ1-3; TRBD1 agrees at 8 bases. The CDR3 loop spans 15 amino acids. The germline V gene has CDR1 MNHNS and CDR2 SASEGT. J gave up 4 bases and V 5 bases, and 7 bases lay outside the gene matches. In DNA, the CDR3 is TGTGCCAGCAGTTTAGACAGGGGACGGGGAAACACCATATATTTT. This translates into CASSLDRGRGNTIYF.